The 26 T cell receptor beta chains below were found in one sample sequenced in a study of T cells in Graves' hyperthyroidism and ophthalmopathy. What was amplified from RNA transcripts were TCR beta CDR3 regions. The HTBI primer set drove a first-round RT-PCR of the TCR CDR3. TCRdb passed the multiplex PCR reads through MiXCR, listing each CDR3 protein once. The sample records roughly 600,000 distinct CDR3 sequences, roughly 15% being singletons. Sequencing used blood. The receptors come from a woman aged 45-65 years with Graves' ophthalmopathy.

V is TRBV28 and J is TRBJ1-3, with D perhaps matching TRBD1 (6 bases). Germline CDR1 reads MDHEN; CDR2 reads SYDVKM. This CDR3 contains 17 residues. V lost 6 bases, J lost 2 bases, and 20 bases lay in between. The CDR3 sequence is CASSSLDSLYAGNTIYF. Written as DNA, the CDR3 is TGTGCCAGCAGCTCCCTGGACAGTTTGTATGCTGGAAACACCATATATTTT. The full variable domain, rest sourced from reference TRBV28 and TRBJ1-3, is DVKVTQSSRYLVKRTGEKVFLECVQDMDHENMFWYRQDPGLGLRLIYFSYDVKMKEKGDIPEGYSVSREKKERFSLILESASTNQTSMYLCASSSLDSLYAGNTIYFGEGSWLTVV.

This clonotype was observed a single time. CDR3 amino acids: CASKPGAYTDTQYF. CDR3 DNA sequence: TGTGCCAGCAAACCGGGGGCCTACACAGATACGCAGTATTTT. This chain uses TRBV28 with TRBJ2-3; D is tentatively TRBD1 or TRBD2 (6 bases each). The CDR3 is made up of 14 amino acids. Per the germline V gene, CDR1 is MDHEN and CDR2 is SYDVKM. Trimming took 7 bases from V and 2 from J, leaving 13 bases between them.

A few counts support this clonotype. The chain uses TRBV6-5 and TRBJ1-5; tentatively, D is TRBD1 (6 bases). CDR1 is MNHEY and CDR2 is SVGAGI in the germline V gene. This CDR3 contains 15 residues. The V end lost 2 bases, the J end lost 7 bases, and 15 bases lay between the germline ends. This CDR3 is CASSYMAGVGQPQHF. Written as DNA, the CDR3 is TGTGCCAGCAGTTACATGGCAGGGGTCGGACAGCCCCAGCATTTT.

This rearrangement joins TRBV5-1 to TRBJ2-1; 7 bases fit TRBD1. Per the germline V gene, CDR1 is SGHRS and CDR2 is YFSETQ. This CDR3 is 14 amino acids long. The ends lost 1 base at V and 4 bases at J; junction bases unmatched: 2. The CDR3 loop reads CASSLNRGYNEQFF. The CDR3 DNA reads TGCGCCAGCAGCTTGAACAGGGGTTACAATGAGCAGTTCTTC.

This clonotype was seen at least ten times. The V and J genes are TRBV29-1 and TRBJ2-1, with 8 bases fitting TRBD2. Per germline, CDR1 SQVTM and CDR2 ANQGSEA. J lost 8 bases, V lost 2 bases, and 8 bases had no gene match. The CDR3 extends over 14 amino acids. As DNA, the CDR3 is TGCAGCGTTGAATCCAGCGGGAGTGGGTATGAGCAGTTCTTC. Translation gives CSVESSGSGYEQFF.

This clonotype appeared many times. V gene TRBV28 combines with J gene TRBJ2-7; D remains ambiguous. V lost 2 bases, J lost 4 bases, and 15 bases lay in between. The CDR3 sequence is 15 residues long. Germline V CDR1 and CDR2: MDHEN, SYDVKM. CDR3 region: CASSLDTRQIYEQYF. In DNA form, the CDR3 reads TGTGCCAGCAGTTTAGACACTCGGCAAATATACGAGCAGTACTTC.

A few counts support this clonotype. J is TRBJ1-1 and V is TRBV19; 12 positions agree with TRBD1. The length of the CDR3 is 16 residues. V lost 9 bases and J lost 1; bases outside the gene matches: 9. From germline, CDR1 is LNHDA and CDR2 SQIVND (reference sequence). DNA of the CDR3: TGTGCCAGCTCTAACCGGGACAGGGGGCCGAACACTGAAGCTTTCTTT. Translating it yields CASSNRDRGPNTEAFF.

This clonotype has at least ten counts. DNA of the CDR3: TGTGCCAGCAGCCCCCGTGACCTAACCTCTGGGGCCAACGTCCTGACTTTC. This codes for CASSPRDLTSGANVLTF. V is TRBV7-9 and J is TRBJ2-6, with D uncertain. V dropped 5 bases and J dropped 0 bases, with 14 bases sitting between them. CDR1 is SEHNR and CDR2 is FQNEAQ in the germline V gene (reference sequence). This CDR3 region has 17 residues.

This clonotype was seen a handful of times. V is TRBV13 and J is TRBJ1-2, with D perhaps TRBD1 (5 bases). Trimming took 0 bases from V and 8 from J, leaving 10 bases between them. The germline CDR1 and CDR2 sequences are PRHDT and FYEKMQ (reference sequence). This CDR3 region has 13 residues. The CDR3 region is CASSLGLRDGYTF. CDR3 in DNA: TGTGCCAGCAGCTTAGGCCTCAGGGACGGCTACACCTTC.

This clonotype came up many times. The chain is built from TRBV2 and TRBJ2-7, with 7 bases that match TRBD2. Germline values: CDR1 SNHLY, CDR2 FYNNEI. This CDR3 is built from 15 residues. Trimming took 1 base from V and 1 from J; bases not matched to a gene: 4. The CDR3 spells CASSEDSGSSYEQYF. For the CDR3, the DNA is TGTGCCAGCAGTGAAGATAGCGGGTCGTCCTACGAGCAGTACTTC.

This clonotype has only one observation. The V call is TRBV20-1, the J call TRBJ2-5; TRBD1 is a possible D gene (6 bases). CDR3 length equals 11 residues. The germline gives CDR1 DFQATT, CDR2 SNEGSKA (reference sequence). Deletions cut 5 bases from V and 2 bases from J, with 6 bases between. CDR3 protein: CSAGQQETQYF. CDR3 DNA: TGCAGTGCTGGACAGCAAGAGACCCAGTACTTC.

This clonotype was recorded at least ten times. The chain combines TRBV20-1 with TRBJ2-1; TRBD2 matches 8 bases. V lost 1 base, J lost 8 bases, and 7 bases stayed unmatched. The CDR3 runs 14 residues. The germline V gene encodes CDR1 DFQATT and CDR2 SNEGSKA (reference sequence). CDR3 nucleotide sequence: TGCAGTGCTAGAGCGGGAGGGGTTTGGGATGAGCAGTTCTTC. Translated: CSARAGGVWDEQFF.

This clonotype has just a few counts. This chain links TRBV20-1 with TRBJ2-2, with 7 bases fitting TRBD2. In germline, CDR1 is DFQATT, CDR2 SNEGSKA (reference sequence). Losses at the gene ends were 3 bases for V and 6 bases for J; bases not matched to a gene: 10. CDR3 size: 15 residues. CDR3 DNA: TGCAGTGCTAGTCCCGGACTAGTTGGGGCCGGGGAGCTGTTTTTT. Amino acids: CSASPGLVGAGELFF.

This clonotype was observed many times. CDR3 protein: CSARKVTGGQPQHF. In DNA form, the CDR3 reads TGCAGTGCTAGAAAAGTGACAGGGGGTCAGCCCCAGCATTTT. The V gene is TRBV20-1, the J gene TRBJ1-5; TRBD1 matches 9 bases. The CDR3 is 14 amino acids. The V and J ends lost 2 bases and 6 bases, in that order; junction bases with no gene match: 5. Germline V gene sequence: CDR1 DFQATT, CDR2 SNEGSKA (reference sequence).

The table lists this clonotype with many counts. This chain uses TRBV5-6 with TRBJ2-5; perhaps TRBD2 as D (6 bases). The germline V and J ends were trimmed by 0 bases and 2 bases, with 11 bases remaining between them. CDR1 and CDR2 from the germline V gene are SGHDT and YYEEEE. This CDR3 comprises 15 residues. The CDR3 loop reads CASSLAGVVQETQYF. DNA for the CDR3: TGTGCCAGCAGCTTGGCGGGGGTCGTACAAGAGACCCAGTACTTC. Combining the CDR3 with reference TRBV5-6 and TRBJ2-5 gives the whole variable domain DAGVTQSPTHLIKTRGQQVTLRCSPKSGHDTVSWYQQALGQGPQFIFQYYEEEERQRGNFPDRFSGHQFPNYSSELNVNALLLGDSALYLCASSLAGVVQETQYFGPGTRLLVL.

In this sample, this clonotype turned up many times. V usage is TRBV7-2 and J usage is TRBJ2-5, with TRBD2 as a possible D gene (6 bases). The germline V and J ends were trimmed by 6 bases and 5 bases, with 19 bases remaining between them. Per germline, CDR1 SGHTA and CDR2 FQGNSA. This CDR3 has 15 residues. DNA of the CDR3: TGTGCCAGCAGTCAACTTAGCCCCGGGAGTGAGACCCAGTACTTC. Its protein is CASSQLSPGSETQYF. Together with reference TRBV7-2 and TRBJ2-5, the CDR3 gives the full variable domain: GAGVSQSPSNKVTEKGKDVELRCDPISGHTALYWYRQSLGQGLEFLIYFQGNSAPDKSGLPSDRFSAERTGGSVSTLTIQRTQQEDSAVYLCASSQLSPGSETQYFGPGTRLLVL.

Many counts were recorded for this clonotype. The chain links TRBV11-3 to TRBJ2-3, with 15 bases that match TRBD2. The CDR3 extends over 15 amino acids. Trimming cost V 5 bases and J 6 bases; bases outside gene matches: 3. Per the germline V gene, CDR1 is SGHNT and CDR2 is YENEEA. Here the CDR3 DNA reads TGTGCCAGCAGCATCGGGACTAGCGGGAGGGATACGCAGTATTTT. Translating it yields CASSIGTSGRDTQYF.

This clonotype was seen ten or more times. In DNA, the CDR3 is TGTGCCAGCAGTAACATCGGCTCTGGGGCCAACGTCCTGACTTTC. Protein sequence: CASSNIGSGANVLTF. The V and J genes are TRBV2 and TRBJ2-6, with D unclear. The germline V and J ends were trimmed by 5 bases and 0 bases, with 8 bases remaining between them. Germline loops: CDR1 SNHLY, CDR2 FYNNEI. This CDR3 spans 15 amino acids.

The chain recombines TRBV28 with TRBJ1-5, with D possibly TRBD1 on 5 matching bases. Germline V gives CDR1 MDHEN, CDR2 SYDVKM. The CDR3 extends over 16 amino acids. The germline V and J ends were trimmed by 3 bases and 0 bases, with 12 bases remaining between them. The CDR3 bases are TGTGCCAGCAGTTTCCCAGGGTTTGATAGCAATCAGCCCCAGCATTTT. Amino acids: CASSFPGFDSNQPQHF.

The rearrangement links TRBV4-3 to TRBJ2-4, with 11 bases identical to TRBD2. Germline CDR1 is LGHNA and CDR2 is YSLEER. The CDR3 contains 21 residues. V trimming: 0 bases; J trimming: 0 bases; junction bases outside the gene matches: 13. The CDR3 DNA reads TGCGCCAGCAGCCAAGATCGAAGTGGGACTAGCGGCCAACTAGCCAAAAACATTCAGTACTTC. It specifies CASSQDRSGTSGQLAKNIQYF.

The table lists this clonotype with a few counts. The chain employs TRBV29-1 and TRBJ2-2; a weak D match, TRBD1 (7 bases). The V end was cut by 3 bases, the J end by 5 bases, with 22 bases between. CDR1 and CDR2 (germline): SQVTM, ANQGSEA. The CDR3 extends over 17 amino acids. CDR3 in DNA: TGCAGCGTTGAGGATTTTAAGGGGACAGCGGGTACCGGGGAGCTGTTTTTT. Amino acids: CSVEDFKGTAGTGELFF.

This clonotype appeared many times. This sequence joins TRBV20-1 and TRBJ2-7; D might be TRBD1 or TRBD2, each matching 5 bases. This CDR3 comprises 15 residues. Germline V CDR1 and CDR2: DFQATT, SNEGSKA (reference sequence). The V and J ends lost 3 bases and 6 bases respectively, with 21 bases between them. The CDR3: CSARGFSRGTSEQYF. DNA for the CDR3: TGCAGTGCTAGGGGGTTTTCTAGAGGGACGAGCGAGCAGTACTTC.

This clonotype was observed at least ten times. The J gene is TRBJ2-7, the V gene TRBV24-1; either TRBD1 or TRBD2 may fit D (5 bases each). The CDR3 runs to 17 residues. Germline V CDR1 and CDR2: KGHDR, SFDVKD. V was pared by 2 bases and J by 5 bases, with 21 bases between. The CDR3 loop is CATSDSRRAGTGDEQYF. Here the CDR3 DNA reads TGTGCCACCAGTGATTCCAGGAGAGCTGGGACCGGGGACGAGCAGTACTTC.

This clonotype was detected many times. J is TRBJ2-5 and V is TRBV6-1; D might be TRBD1 or TRBD2, each matching 5 bases. The length of the CDR3 is 15 residues. V was clipped by 5 bases and J by 3 bases, with 16 bases between them. CDR1 MNHNS and CDR2 SASEGT come from the germline V gene. The CDR3 nucleotides are TGTGCCAGCAGTTACCCCGGGACCGAGGAAGAGACCCAGTACTTC. Translating it yields CASSYPGTEEETQYF.

This clonotype occurred many times. This chain uses TRBV12-3 or TRBV12-4 with TRBJ2-3, with unresolved D. Trimming stripped 4 bases from V and 2 bases from J, with 10 bases between. The CDR3 spans 14 residues. CDR3 residues: CASSSVRPTDTQYF. DNA of the CDR3: TGTGCCAGCAGTTCTGTCAGACCCACAGATACGCAGTATTTT.

The chain uses TRBV6-1 and TRBJ1-2; 7 bases match TRBD1. From germline, CDR1 is MNHNS and CDR2 SASEGT. CDR3 length: 14 residues. Trimming took 7 bases from V and 4 from J; bases not matched to a gene: 9. The CDR3 loop is CASKGDRRGYGYTF. CDR3 nucleotide sequence: TGTGCCAGCAAGGGGGACAGACGAGGCTATGGCTACACCTTC.